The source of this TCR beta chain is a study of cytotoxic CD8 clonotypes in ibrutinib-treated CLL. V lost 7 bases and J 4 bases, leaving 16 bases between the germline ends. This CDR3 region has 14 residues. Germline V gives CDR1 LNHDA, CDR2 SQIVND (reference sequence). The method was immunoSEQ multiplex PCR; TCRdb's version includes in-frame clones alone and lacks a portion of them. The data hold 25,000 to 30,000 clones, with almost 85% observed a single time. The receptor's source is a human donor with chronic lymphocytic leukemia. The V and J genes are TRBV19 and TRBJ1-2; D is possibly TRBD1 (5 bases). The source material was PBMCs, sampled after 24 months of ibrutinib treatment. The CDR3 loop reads CASNPWQGSYGYTF. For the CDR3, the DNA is TGTGCCAGTAACCCCTGGCAGGGCAGCTATGGCTACACCTTC. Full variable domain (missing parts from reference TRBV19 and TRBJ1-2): DGGITQSPKYLFRKEGQNVTLSCEQNLNHDAMYWYRQDPGQGLRLIYYSQIVNDFQKGDIAEGYSVSREKKESFPLTVTSAQKNPTAFYLCASNPWQGSYGYTFGSGTRLTVV.